Shown below are 21 T cell receptor beta chains from a single sample sequenced in a study of beta chain features in type 1 diabetes (dated by TCRdb to between 2017 and 2018). The method was the immunoSEQ multiplex PCR assay. The High Capacity cDNA Reverse Transcription Kit was used to reverse transcribe all of the isolated RNA, meaning that expressed TCRB transcripts were what got sequenced. TCRdb holds this immuneACCESS table with in-frame rearrangements only. Some clones are missing; in checked studies, unresolved V genes explain under half, and the rest has no known cause. This sample holds approximately 340,000 clones; approximately 16% were observed only once. 0.019% of the sample is taken by the ten largest. Sequencing used naive CD4+ T cells from blood. The cell subset or site label, as the study defines it: true naive CD4+ T cells. Source of these receptors: a woman younger than 30 in good health.

The rearrangement uses TRBV7-3 and TRBJ2-1; 7 bases fit TRBD2. Germline loops: CDR1 SGHTA, CDR2 FQGTGA. The CDR3 runs 13 residues. V lost 4 bases and J lost 12; bases outside the gene matches: 9. In DNA, the CDR3 is TGTGCCAGCAGCTCCGGACTAGACCAGGGGCAGTTCTTC. Its translation: CASSSGLDQGQFF.

This rearrangement joins TRBV4-2 to TRBJ1-1; D is uncertain. Germline CDR1 and CDR2: LGHNA and YNFKEQ. The CDR3 runs to 14 residues. V was shortened by 4 bases and J by 1 base, with 10 bases between the two germline ends. This CDR3 is CASSPRTTNTEAFF. The CDR3 DNA follows: TGTGCCAGCAGCCCACGAACTACGAACACTGAAGCTTTCTTT.

This clone came up a few times. The gene calls are TRBV6-5 and TRBJ1-1, with 9 nucleotides matching TRBD1. The CDR3 runs 12 residues. Germline values: CDR1 MNHEY, CDR2 SVGAGI. After removal of 6 bases from V and 11 bases from J, the junction contained 7 bases not matched to a gene. The CDR3 region is CASSTGGYLAFF. The CDR3, as DNA: TGTGCCAGCAGCACAGGGGGCTATTTGGCTTTCTTT.

A few counts support this clone. The chain uses TRBV4-2 and TRBJ2-7; D unclear. The CDR3 extends over 14 amino acids. Deletions cut 0 bases from V and 0 bases from J, with 6 bases between. Germline CDR1 is LGHNA and CDR2 is YNFKEQ. CDR3 sequence reads: CASSQDSGSYEQYF. The CDR3 coding sequence is TGTGCCAGCAGCCAAGATTCCGGCTCCTACGAGCAGTACTTC.

V is TRBV14 and J is TRBJ2-7; TRBD1 might be the D (6 bases). Germline V lookup: CDR1 SGHDN, CDR2 FVKESK. Trimming cost V 2 bases and J 0 bases, with 11 bases left between them. This CDR3 has 15 residues. CDR3 bases: TGTGCCAGCAGCCAACAGACAGGTTCCTCCTACGAGCAGTACTTC. Translating it yields CASSQQTGSSYEQYF.

The J gene is TRBJ2-4, the V gene TRBV15, with D maybe TRBD2 (6 bases). CDR3 length: 15 residues. V shed 1 base and J shed 3 bases, with 10 bases lying between them. Germline CDR1 LNHNV, CDR2 YYDKDF (reference sequence). The CDR3 sequence: CATSRGLEGKNIQYF. Here the CDR3 DNA reads TGTGCCACCAGCAGAGGATTGGAGGGCAAAAACATTCAGTACTTC.

This chain joins TRBV29-1 and TRBJ2-1; 9 nucleotides match TRBD2. The germline V gene has CDR1 SQVTM and CDR2 ANQGSEA. CDR3 size: 15 residues. V lost 4 bases and J lost 4; bases outside the gene matches: 8. The CDR3 sequence: CSVAFRLAAYNEQFF. The CDR3 nucleotides read TGCAGCGTTGCTTTCCGACTAGCGGCGTACAATGAGCAGTTCTTC.

The rearrangement uses TRBV11-1 and TRBJ2-3; 7 bases fit TRBD2. The length of the CDR3 is 16 residues. The junction had 7 bases not matched to a gene; V was cut back by 3 bases and J by 1 base. Germline V gene sequence: CDR1 SGHAT, CDR2 FQDESV (reference sequence). DNA of the CDR3: TGTGCCAGCAGCTTTCGTGGCGGGAGAGGCACAGATACGCAGTATTTT. Residues: CASSFRGGRGTDTQYF. The full variable domain, in which reference TRBV11-1 and TRBJ2-3 provide the parts outside the CDR3, is EAEVAQSPRYKITEKSQAVAFWCDPISGHATLYWYRQILGQGPELLVQFQDESVVDDSQLPKDRFSAERLKGVDSTLKIQPAELGDSAMYLCASSFRGGRGTDTQYFGPGTRLTVL.

A few counts support this clone. The chain recombines TRBV29-1 with TRBJ2-7; 7 bases align to TRBD1. The germline gives CDR1 SQVTM, CDR2 ANQGSEA. The CDR3 spans 14 residues. The trim removed 0 bases at V and 4 bases at J, leaving 6 bases unmatched. CDR3 residues: CSVEDRGQPYEQYF. The CDR3 region has the DNA TGCAGCGTTGAAGATAGGGGACAGCCGTACGAGCAGTACTTC.

V is TRBV9 and J is TRBJ2-5; 7 nucleotides agree with TRBD1. CDR1 and CDR2 (germline): SGDLS, YYNGEE. Trimming took 1 base from V and 5 from J; bases not matched to a gene: 5. The CDR3 length is 14 residues. The CDR3 sequence is CASSVRGLKETQYF. The CDR3 coding sequence is TGTGCCAGCAGCGTAAGGGGGCTAAAGGAGACCCAGTACTTC.

V and J are TRBV7-9 and TRBJ1-5; D ambiguous. The CDR3 runs 13 residues. The germline V gene has CDR1 SEHNR and CDR2 FQNEAQ (reference sequence). The V end lost 4 bases, the J end lost 4 bases, and 8 bases lay between the germline ends. This chain's CDR3 is CASSSAGNQPQHF. In DNA, the CDR3 is TGTGCCAGCAGCTCGGCGGGAAATCAGCCCCAGCATTTT.

The chain recombines TRBV28 with TRBJ1-5; D gene ambiguous. Trimming stripped 10 bases from V and 2 bases from J, with 15 bases between. The CDR3 is 14 amino acids. Germline CDR1 MDHEN, CDR2 SYDVKM. The CDR3 reads CAIGEPTGNQPQHF. The CDR3 DNA is TGTGCCATCGGAGAGCCGACCGGCAATCAGCCCCAGCATTTT.

This clone was seen a handful of times. This CDR3 reads CAWSALTGYDGELFF. The DNA for the CDR3 is TGTGCCTGGAGTGCGCTCACAGGGTATGACGGGGAGCTGTTTTTT. This chain uses TRBV30 with TRBJ2-2; the D gene is possibly TRBD1 (6 bases). This CDR3 contains 15 residues. Germline loops: CDR1 GTSNPN, CDR2 SVGIG (reference sequence). V was clipped by 1 base and J by 7 bases, with 16 bases between them.

The chain combines TRBV27 with TRBJ2-3; the D is unclear. CDR3 length: 12 amino acids. Between the trimmed V and J ends, which lost 6 bases and 6 bases, there was a span of 10 bases. Germline V gene lookup returns CDR1 MNHEY and CDR2 SMNVEV (reference sequence). The CDR3 DNA is TGTGCCAGCAGACAGTTCCCGGATACGCAGTATTTT. Its protein is CASRQFPDTQYF.

This clone has more than one count but fewer than ten. The chain recombines TRBV7-2 with TRBJ2-3, with 11 bases that match TRBD2. Trimming at V came to 0 bases and at J to 0 bases, leaving 5 bases not matched to a gene. The CDR3 length is 18 residues. Looked up from germline, CDR1 is SGHTA and CDR2 is FQGNSA. The chain's CDR3 is CASSLAGLAASSTDTQYF. The CDR3 DNA follows: TGTGCCAGCAGCTTAGCGGGACTAGCGGCAAGTAGCACAGATACGCAGTATTTT.

CDR3 sequence: CASSLVPGGLNYGYTF. DNA of the CDR3: TGTGCCAGCAGCTTAGTGCCCGGGGGTTTGAACTATGGCTACACCTTC. The chain is built from TRBV7-9 and TRBJ1-2, with D perhaps TRBD1 (5 bases). This CDR3 contains 16 residues. With 1 base removed from V and 2 bases from J, the gap between germline ends came to 14 bases. CDR1 and CDR2 from the germline V gene are SEHNR and FQNEAQ (reference sequence). Together with reference TRBV7-9 and TRBJ1-2, the CDR3 gives the full variable domain: DTGVSQNPRHKITKRGQNVTFRCDPISEHNRLYWYRQTLGQGPEFLTYFQNEAQLEKSRLLSDRFSAERPKGSFSTLEIQRTEQGDSAMYLCASSLVPGGLNYGYTFGSGTRLTVV.

The CDR3 coding sequence is TGTGCCAGCAGTTCGGCGGGAGGGGAGCAGTTCTTC. It is translated as CASSSAGGEQFF. The chain carries TRBV28 and TRBJ2-1; 9 nucleotides align to TRBD2. Per germline, CDR1 MDHEN and CDR2 SYDVKM. The CDR3 consists of 12 residues. Losses at the gene ends were 4 bases for V and 10 bases for J; bases not matched to a gene: 2.

This chain joins TRBV7-8 and TRBJ2-3; 14 bases map to TRBD2. This CDR3 region has 19 residues. The J segment lost 6 bases and the V segment lost 1 base, leaving 12 bases of the junction unmatched. Germline V gives CDR1 SGHVS, CDR2 FQNEAQ. In DNA form, the CDR3 reads TGTGCCAGCAGCTTAGACGCGGGACTAGCGGGAGTAAGGAGGGATACGCAGTATTTT. Translation gives CASSLDAGLAGVRRDTQYF.

This clone was seen only a few times. The chain combines TRBV2 with TRBJ2-3; D gene ambiguous. V was pared by 0 bases and J by 6 bases, with 7 bases between. This CDR3 region has 13 residues. CDR1 SNHLY and CDR2 FYNNEI come from the germline V gene. Here the CDR3 DNA reads TGTGCCAGCAGTGAAGCGGAAGCGGATACGCAGTATTTT. It codes for CASSEAEADTQYF.

V is TRBV30 and J is TRBJ2-2; 11 nucleotides match TRBD1. V was pared by 5 bases and J by 6 bases, with 5 bases of the junction left unmatched. The CDR3 spans 14 residues. CDR1 is GTSNPN, CDR2 SVGIG, per germline (reference sequence). For the CDR3, the DNA is TGTGCCTGGGCGGGACAGGGGGTCCCCGGGGAGCTGTTTTTT. Translating gives CAWAGQGVPGELFF.

The rearrangement joins TRBV28 to TRBJ2-1; TRBD1 matches at 11 bases. J gave up 7 bases and V 8 bases, and 10 bases lay outside the gene matches. Germline CDR1 and CDR2: MDHEN and SYDVKM. This CDR3 spans 15 amino acids. The DNA for the CDR3 is TGTGCCAGCTTTTCCTCCGGGACAGGGGGGAATGAGCAGTTCTTC. Translated, it gives CASFSSGTGGNEQFF.